A selection of T cell receptor beta chains follows, all from one sample in a study of T cell responses to AZD1222 COVID-19 vaccine. Assay: immunoSEQ multiplex PCR; the TCRdb copy retains only in-frame clones and omits some. The table has about 120,000 clones, just under 90% seen once; the top ten hold around 10%. Sequencing used peripheral blood, obtained on day 0 of AZD1222 vaccination. These receptor sequences come from an adult in good health. Both conserved end residues are part of each CDR3. A D gene is named only where the DNA matches it firmly. Size is stated for part of the rows, as once, few or many counts, or as a class when the clone is expanded.

j_call: TRBJ2-1
d_call: TRBD2
clone_size: once
v_call: TRBV7-2
cdr3_nt: TGTGCCAGCATCGCGGGGACTAGCGGTTACAATGAGCAGTTCTTC
cdr3_aa: CASIAGTSGYNEQFF

j_call: TRBJ2-1
d_call: -
clone_size: -
v_call: TRBV7-3
cdr3_nt: TGTGCCAGCAGCCTAAGAGGAGACTACAATGAGCAGTTCTTC
cdr3_aa: CASSLRGDYNEQFF

j_call: TRBJ2-6
d_call: -
clone_size: -
v_call: TRBV7-9
cdr3_nt: TGTGCCAGCAGCCAGGGTTGGGGGCAAGGGGCCAACGTCCTGACTTTC
cdr3_aa: CASSQGWGQGANVLTF

j_call: TRBJ2-7
d_call: TRBD1
clone_size: -
v_call: TRBV4-1
cdr3_nt: TGCGCCAGCAGCCAAGATCCGACAGGGTCAGGCTCCTACGAGCAGTACTTC
cdr3_aa: CASSQDPTGSGSYEQYF

j_call: TRBJ2-2
d_call: TRBD2
clone_size: -
v_call: TRBV20-1
cdr3_nt: TGCAGTGCTAGTGGGGCTAGCGGGTTCCCCGGGGAGCTGTTTTTT
cdr3_aa: CSASGASGFPGELFF

j_call: TRBJ1-2
d_call: -
clone_size: -
v_call: TRBV5-5
cdr3_nt: TGTGCCAGCAGCTCGACGGGGGTCTATGGCTACACCTTC
cdr3_aa: CASSSTGVYGYTF

j_call: TRBJ1-3
d_call: -
clone_size: once
v_call: TRBV3-1/TRBV3-2
cdr3_nt: TGTGCCAGTAGCGACACCCGCTCTGGAAACACCATATATTTT
cdr3_aa: CASSDTRSGNTIYF

j_call: TRBJ2-7
d_call: -
clone_size: -
v_call: TRBV7-2
cdr3_nt: TGTGCCAGCAGCTCAGGGTACGAGCGGTACTTC
cdr3_aa: CASSSGYERYF

j_call: TRBJ2-1
d_call: TRBD2
clone_size: -
v_call: TRBV3-1/TRBV3-2
cdr3_nt: TGTGCCAGCAGCCCATACAGGACTAGCGGGAACTATGAGCAGTTCTTC
cdr3_aa: CASSPYRTSGNYEQFF

j_call: TRBJ2-1
d_call: -
clone_size: -
v_call: TRBV12-3/TRBV12-4
cdr3_nt: TGTGCCAGCAGTTTAAGCCTGAACAATGAGCAGTTCTTC
cdr3_aa: CASSLSLNNEQFF

j_call: TRBJ1-4
d_call: -
clone_size: few
v_call: TRBV7-9
cdr3_nt: TGTGCCAGCAGCTTAGCTCGGGGACCAAATGAAAAACTGTTTTTT
cdr3_aa: CASSLARGPNEKLFF

j_call: TRBJ1-2
d_call: -
clone_size: once
v_call: TRBV13
cdr3_nt: TGTGCCAGCAGCGCCCAAAACTATGGCTACACCTTC
cdr3_aa: CASSAQNYGYTF

j_call: TRBJ2-7
d_call: TRBD1
clone_size: -
v_call: TRBV7-6
cdr3_nt: TGTGCCAGCAGCTTGAGGACAGGGATCTCCTACGAGCAGTACTTC
cdr3_aa: CASSLRTGISYEQYF

j_call: TRBJ1-3
d_call: -
clone_size: -
v_call: TRBV7-5
cdr3_nt: TGTGCCAGAAGCTTAAACAGGGGAGACACCATATATTTT
cdr3_aa: CARSLNRGDTIYF

j_call: TRBJ1-6
d_call: TRBD1
clone_size: -
v_call: TRBV10-3
cdr3_nt: TGTGCCATCAGTGAGGGACAGGGTAATTCACCCCTCCACTTT
cdr3_aa: CAISEGQGNSPLHF

j_call: TRBJ1-6
d_call: -
clone_size: once
v_call: TRBV15
cdr3_nt: TGTGCCACCAGCAGCGTGGTAAATTCACCCCTCCACTTT
cdr3_aa: CATSSVVNSPLHF

j_call: TRBJ1-6
d_call: -
clone_size: -
v_call: TRBV5-1
cdr3_nt: TGCGCCAGCAGCTTGATGGGAGCGTCCTATAATTCACCCCTCCACTTT
cdr3_aa: CASSLMGASYNSPLHF

j_call: TRBJ2-1
d_call: -
clone_size: -
v_call: TRBV7-3
cdr3_nt: TGTGCCAGCAGCCCTCGGGAGTCGGCTGAGCAGTTCTTC
cdr3_aa: CASSPRESAEQFF

j_call: TRBJ1-5
d_call: -
clone_size: once
v_call: TRBV4-1
cdr3_nt: TGCGCCAGCAGCGCACAACAGGGTCAGCCCCAGCATTTT
cdr3_aa: CASSAQQGQPQHF

j_call: TRBJ2-3
d_call: -
clone_size: -
v_call: TRBV20-1
cdr3_nt: TGCAGTGCTAGTCTCGGGGGCGCCGGCACAGATACGCAGTATTTT
cdr3_aa: CSASLGGAGTDTQYF

j_call: TRBJ1-4
d_call: -
clone_size: once
v_call: TRBV19
cdr3_nt: TGTGCCAGTAGCCCTAAGGGTGCGACTAACGAAAAACTGTTTTTT
cdr3_aa: CASSPKGATNEKLFF

j_call: TRBJ2-7
d_call: -
clone_size: -
v_call: TRBV2
cdr3_nt: TGTGCCAGCAGTGGCAGAGGGGTTTCCCCTTACGAGCAGTACTTC
cdr3_aa: CASSGRGVSPYEQYF

j_call: TRBJ2-7
d_call: -
clone_size: few
v_call: TRBV6-5
cdr3_nt: TGTGCCAGCCAACGGACACCGGGCTCCTACGAGCAGTACTTC
cdr3_aa: CASQRTPGSYEQYF

j_call: TRBJ1-4
d_call: TRBD1
clone_size: -
v_call: TRBV28
cdr3_nt: TGTGCCAGCAGACAGGGGAATGAAAAACTGTTTTTT
cdr3_aa: CASRQGNEKLFF

j_call: TRBJ2-1
d_call: -
clone_size: -
v_call: TRBV6-2/TRBV6-3
cdr3_nt: TGTGCCAGCAGTTACGCCGGGACAAGCTCCTACAATGAGCAGTTCTTC
cdr3_aa: CASSYAGTSSYNEQFF

j_call: TRBJ2-1
d_call: TRBD2
clone_size: once
v_call: TRBV4-3
cdr3_nt: TGCGCCAGCAGCCAAGATGCGGGAGGGCTATATGAGCAGTTCTTC
cdr3_aa: CASSQDAGGLYEQFF

j_call: TRBJ2-7
d_call: -
clone_size: -
v_call: TRBV19
cdr3_nt: TGTGCCAGTAGTACCAGACAGGGAGGGAACTACGAGCAGTACTTC
cdr3_aa: CASSTRQGGNYEQYF

j_call: TRBJ1-3
d_call: -
clone_size: -
v_call: TRBV28
cdr3_nt: TGTGCCAGCAGTTCCGGATCCGGAAACACCATATATTTT
cdr3_aa: CASSSGSGNTIYF

j_call: TRBJ2-3
d_call: -
clone_size: -
v_call: TRBV15
cdr3_nt: TGTGCCACCAGCAGAGCTAGTCGAAAGGATACGCAGTATTTT
cdr3_aa: CATSRASRKDTQYF